The clone carrying this TCR beta chain was picked up many times. What it binds is not known. TCR cDNA molecules each carried a unique molecular identifier. TCRdb itself ran the 5' RACE reads through MiXCR, one entry per CDR3 protein. Of roughly 39,000 distinct CDR3 sequences in the sample, 7.5% are singletons; the top ten hold under 30%. The data derive from a study of spatial heterogeneity in lung cancer. Study-wide background: More than ten raw reads, on average, carried each unique TCR and UMI combination. Whole-study findings and limits: In blood, ubiquitous expanded tumor TCRs appeared more at resection than follow-up.

The V end was cut by 4 bases, the J end by 5 bases, with 10 bases between. CDR3 length equals 13 residues. CDR1 is SNHLY and CDR2 is FYNNEI in the germline V gene. Time point reported: sample taken at primary tumor resection. Whole RNA, which was extracted from tumor, nontumor lung tissue or frozen PBMC, was sequenced without any cell sorting. Samples were donated by 72 untreated early-stage non-small cell lung cancer patients. The TCR originated in a male donor with early-stage non-small cell lung cancer. V usage is TRBV2 and J usage is TRBJ2-3; D is ambiguous. Specimen: PBMCs, collected at surgery. CDR3 amino acids: CASSGQLRDTQYF. The CDR3 DNA sequence: TGTGCCAGCAGTGGACAATTGAGAGATACGCAGTATTTT.